These T cell receptor beta chains were read from a single sample in a study of T cells in Graves' hyperthyroidism and ophthalmopathy. TCRdb reanalysed the multiplex PCR reads using MiXCR and keeps one entry per CDR3 protein. The data contain 650,000 to 800,000 distinct CDR3 sequences, 45% of them singletons. The specimen was peripheral blood or thyroid tissue (not recorded which). These receptors originate from an adult man with Graves' disease, either hyperthyroidism or ophthalmopathy (not recorded which). Both conserved end residues are trimmed from each CDR3. Clone size, where shown, is once, few, many, or a class for clones that have expanded.

j_gene	abundance	v_gene	len	CDR3aa
TRBJ1-1	.	TRBV5-1	12	ASSLWFGGTEAF
TRBJ1-6	.	TRBV6-6	11	ASRGDRGSPLH
TRBJ1-6	.	TRBV10-2	11	ATLAGLHSPLH
TRBJ1-1	.	TRBV29-1	11	SALADRNTEAF
TRBJ1-2	many	TRBV24-1	11	ATRDRGSNGYT
TRBJ1-1	few	TRBV12-3/TRBV12-4	11	ASSFQGRSEAF
TRBJ1-4	many	TRBV29-1	12	SVSILQLDEKLF
TRBJ1-5	few	TRBV24-1	15	ATSDLSTEYSNQPQH
TRBJ1-4	many	TRBV2	14	ASSSGTAVLNEKLF
TRBJ1-3	.	TRBV6-5	14	ASSYSPTGGGNTIY
TRBJ2-6	.	TRBV7-4	14	ASNLEFRTGANVLT
TRBJ1-5	few	TRBV7-8	14	ASSERTAYSNQPQH
TRBJ2-7	once	TRBV6-4	14	ASSDGGAGSSYEQY
TRBJ1-2	.	TRBV10-3	13	AIGGTGVPSYGYT
TRBJ2-2	.	TRBV19	14	ASKVGLAGGTGELF
TRBJ2-7	.	TRBV7-9	12	ASSDSVGAYEQY
TRBJ2-7	once	TRBV29-1	13	SYSSGLAGGYEQY
TRBJ1-1	.	TRBV6-1	11	ASLLGWDTEAF
TRBJ2-7	.	TRBV12-3/TRBV12-4	12	ASSLLESAYEQY